Listed below are T cell receptor beta chains from one sample, sequenced in a study of OX40 agonist ivuxolimab in advanced cancers. Assay used: immunoSEQ multiplex PCR; TCRdb lists only in-frame clones, some missing. Of over 30,000 clones listed, approximately 79% are singletons. This specimen was CD4+ or CD8+ T cells sorted from blood, taken in a trial of the OX40 agonist ivuxolimab. The receptors here all came from an adult with an advanced solid tumor such as melanoma, head and neck, liver or kidney cancer. The conserved cysteine and the conserved F or W are not part of the CDR3 here. Each record gives: clone size, J gene, V gene, CDR3 protein. Rows may omit the clone size; those that give it use once, few, many or a size class.

clone size: .
J gene: TRBJ1-1
V gene: TRBV11-2
CDR3 protein: ASSLVVTEAF

clone size: .
J gene: TRBJ2-1
V gene: TRBV6-1
CDR3 protein: AGRGGAREQF

clone size: once
J gene: TRBJ2-4
V gene: TRBV5-6
CDR3 protein: ASSPAVGELAKNIQY

clone size: .
J gene: TRBJ1-4
V gene: TRBV9
CDR3 protein: ASSPGEYPNEKLF

clone size: .
J gene: TRBJ1-3
V gene: TRBV11-2
CDR3 protein: ASSLDGQIGNTIY

clone size: .
J gene: TRBJ1-1
V gene: TRBV7-9
CDR3 protein: ASIENSAPGEAF

clone size: .
J gene: TRBJ1-3
V gene: TRBV6-1
CDR3 protein: ASRGQGYSGNTIY

clone size: once
J gene: TRBJ2-5
V gene: TRBV5-1
CDR3 protein: ASSLERGLAGEETQY

clone size: .
J gene: TRBJ2-1
V gene: TRBV9
CDR3 protein: ASSVGQRGNYNEQF

clone size: .
J gene: TRBJ1-1
V gene: TRBV5-8
CDR3 protein: ASSVTGGYTEAF

clone size: once
J gene: TRBJ1-1
V gene: TRBV30
CDR3 protein: AWSRGGTGLLRTEAF

clone size: .
J gene: TRBJ1-6
V gene: TRBV4-3
CDR3 protein: ASGRGGQNSPLH

clone size: .
J gene: TRBJ2-1
V gene: TRBV19
CDR3 protein: ASSIAGPPQF

clone size: once
J gene: TRBJ1-3
V gene: TRBV13
CDR3 protein: ASSSYRGPSSGNTIY

clone size: .
J gene: TRBJ1-5
V gene: TRBV7-2
CDR3 protein: ASSLHTISNQPQH

clone size: few
J gene: TRBJ2-5
V gene: TRBV7-9
CDR3 protein: ASSLRVTQY

clone size: .
J gene: TRBJ2-7
V gene: TRBV5-6
CDR3 protein: ASTPGQASYEQY

clone size: .
J gene: TRBJ1-6
V gene: TRBV30
CDR3 protein: AWSATDNSPLH

clone size: few
J gene: TRBJ2-3
V gene: TRBV19
CDR3 protein: ASSTSGGILRTDTQY

clone size: .
J gene: TRBJ2-1
V gene: TRBV5-4
CDR3 protein: ASSLRGPPSYNEQF

clone size: .
J gene: TRBJ1-4
V gene: TRBV7-9
CDR3 protein: ASSLGDGSNEKLF

clone size: few
J gene: TRBJ1-1
V gene: TRBV9
CDR3 protein: ASSVSGFMNTEAF